This T cell receptor beta chain comes out of a study of cytomegalovirus exposure and HLA in healthy donors. For this clone: Its target is not known.

Amplification used 60 Vbeta primers and 13 Jbeta primers. Generated by immunoSEQ multiplex PCR, the TCRdb table keeps only in-frame clones and is missing some. The sample consists of roughly 190,000 clones, about 84% of them appearing once. Whole-study findings and limits: A reported reduction in N-insertions relative to the roughly 700-donor mean was seen in an Asian-associated ancestry cluster in a later analysis. A missense variant in DCLRE1C was later tied to TCR beta V- and J-gene trimming.

Material: PBMCs. The sequence came from a woman aged 30 to 39 in good health and CMV-seropositive.

For the CDR3, the DNA is TGTGCCAGCGGGGCATCTGGAGGCTACACCTTC. This codes for CASGASGGYTF. V usage is TRBV7-9 and J usage is TRBJ1-2; tentative D call: TRBD1 (5 bases). The V end lost 8 bases, the J end lost 8 bases, and 12 bases lay between the germline ends. This CDR3 is built from 11 residues. CDR1 SEHNR and CDR2 FQNEAQ come from the germline V gene (reference sequence).